Sequencing of this TCR beta chain was carried out in a study of CD8+CD57+ T cells in acquired aplastic anemia. Looking at the study overall: Sorted CD4+ and CD8+ cells gave an average of roughly 3.2 ug of DNA. There were 9.5 million to 13 million reads, on average, for CD4+ cells from healthy donors.

CDR3 and TCR beta VDJ profiling relied on genomic DNA as the template. TCRdb reanalysed the reads using MiXCR and keeps one entry per CDR3 protein. The table has more than 150,000 distinct CDR3 sequences, just over 45% seen once. This clonotype occurred many times. The sample taken for sequencing was sorted CD4+, CD8+, or CD8+CD57+ T cells (not recorded which) from PBMCs. The receptor's source is a human donor in good health.

Here the CDR3 DNA reads TGTGCCAGTAGTAACCGGGAGAAGGCGGCTTTCTTT. Translation: CASSNREKAAFF. The chain recombines TRBV19 with TRBJ1-1, with D unclear. Germline CDR1 is LNHDA and CDR2 is SQIVND (reference sequence). There are 12 residues in the CDR3. Trimming removed 4 bases from V and 11 bases from J, with 14 bases in between.